A selection of T cell receptor beta chains follows, all from one sample in a study of blood T cells in healthy people across ages. One entry per CDR3 protein results from TCRdb running MiXCR on the 5' RACE reads. The sample includes 1.6 million or so distinct CDR3 sequences, about 35% of them seen just once. Material for sequencing was blood. The receptor source for this set is a woman aged 30 to 39 in good health. CDR3s include the opening cysteine and the closing phenylalanine or tryptophan. The D gene is left open where the match is weak. Expanded clones are given a class, and other clones once, few, many or no size at all.

CDR3 protein: CASSPTGALVGELFF; CDR3 DNA: TGTGCCAGCAGCCCAACGGGGGCCTTGGTAGGGGAGCTGTTTTTT; J gene: TRBJ2-2; D gene: -; V gene: TRBV7-9; clone size: -
CDR3 protein: CASSSDGLAGLEQFF; CDR3 DNA: TGTGCCAGCAGCTCTGACGGACTAGCGGGACTGGAGCAGTTCTTC; J gene: TRBJ2-1; D gene: TRBD2; V gene: TRBV7-2; clone size: few
CDR3 protein: CASSQDQGLAGEFF; CDR3 DNA: TGTGCCAGCAGCCAAGATCAGGGACTAGCGGGAGAGTTCTTC; J gene: TRBJ2-1; D gene: TRBD2; V gene: TRBV4-2; clone size: many
CDR3 protein: CASSLTAPDTQYF; CDR3 DNA: TGTGCCAGCAGCTTAACAGCCCCAGATACGCAGTATTTT; J gene: TRBJ2-3; D gene: -; V gene: TRBV7-3; clone size: many
CDR3 protein: CASSPLAAKNIQYF; CDR3 DNA: TGTGCCAGCAGTCCGCTAGCGGCAAAAAACATTCAGTACTTC; J gene: TRBJ2-4; D gene: TRBD2; V gene: TRBV2; clone size: -
CDR3 protein: CASKVSSSYNEQFF; CDR3 DNA: TGTGCCAGCAAAGTCTCAAGCTCCTACAATGAGCAGTTCTTC; J gene: TRBJ2-1; D gene: -; V gene: TRBV27; clone size: -
CDR3 protein: CASSELPGRAYNEQFF; CDR3 DNA: TGTGCCAGCAGTGAGTTGCCCGGGAGGGCCTACAATGAGCAGTTCTTC; J gene: TRBJ2-1; D gene: TRBD2; V gene: TRBV6-1; clone size: once
CDR3 protein: CASSLSGLISYEQYF; CDR3 DNA: TGTGCCAGCAGCTTAAGCGGTCTGATCTCCTACGAGCAGTACTTC; J gene: TRBJ2-7; D gene: -; V gene: TRBV7-2; clone size: -
CDR3 protein: CASSFSGTELYGYTF; CDR3 DNA: TGTGCCAGCAGCTTCTCCGGGACAGAGCTCTATGGCTACACCTTC; J gene: TRBJ1-2; D gene: TRBD1; V gene: TRBV7-9; clone size: many
CDR3 protein: CASRLRSGRGPDNEQYF; CDR3 DNA: TGTGCCAGCAGGTTACGAAGTGGGCGGGGGCCTGACAACGAGCAGTACTTC; J gene: TRBJ2-7; D gene: -; V gene: TRBV6-2/TRBV6-3; clone size: few
CDR3 protein: CASRTGTAYGYTF; CDR3 DNA: TGTGCCAGCAGGACCGGGACGGCCTATGGCTACACCTTC; J gene: TRBJ1-2; D gene: -; V gene: TRBV7-9; clone size: -
CDR3 protein: CASSRETGAGELFF; CDR3 DNA: TGTGCCAGCAGCCGTGAGACGGGGGCTGGGGAGCTGTTTTTT; J gene: TRBJ2-2; D gene: -; V gene: TRBV7-9; clone size: -
CDR3 protein: CAGRGDAREKLFF; CDR3 DNA: TGTGCGGGACGGGGGGATGCTCGGGAAAAACTGTTTTTT; J gene: TRBJ1-4; D gene: -; V gene: TRBV30; clone size: few
CDR3 protein: CSARDSGRQGPNQPQHF; CDR3 DNA: TGCAGTGCTAGAGATTCAGGGAGACAGGGTCCCAATCAGCCCCAGCATTTT; J gene: TRBJ1-5; D gene: TRBD1; V gene: TRBV20-1; clone size: -
CDR3 protein: CASRGERQFF; CDR3 DNA: TGTGCCAGTAGAGGGGAGCGGCAGTTCTTC; J gene: TRBJ2-1; D gene: -; V gene: TRBV19; clone size: -
CDR3 protein: CASSATAYNEQFF; CDR3 DNA: TGTGCCAGCAGTGCGACAGCCTACAATGAGCAGTTCTTC; J gene: TRBJ2-1; D gene: -; V gene: TRBV13; clone size: many
CDR3 protein: CASSLDGQGAAKLFF; CDR3 DNA: TGCGCCAGCAGCTTGGACGGACAGGGGGCGGCAAAACTGTTTTTT; J gene: TRBJ1-4; D gene: TRBD1; V gene: TRBV5-1; clone size: -
CDR3 protein: CASSRAGATQPQHF; CDR3 DNA: TGTGCCAGCAGTCGGGCGGGGGCTACGCAGCCCCAGCATTTT; J gene: TRBJ1-5; D gene: -; V gene: TRBV3-1; clone size: few
CDR3 protein: CSASNSKNIQYF; CDR3 DNA: TGCAGTGCTAGCAACAGTAAAAACATTCAGTACTTC; J gene: TRBJ2-4; D gene: -; V gene: TRBV20-1; clone size: -
CDR3 protein: CASSPDVDGYEQYF; CDR3 DNA: TGTGCCAGCTCACCAGATGTTGACGGCTACGAGCAGTACTTC; J gene: TRBJ2-7; D gene: -; V gene: TRBV18; clone size: -
CDR3 protein: CASSFRGRQYGYTF; CDR3 DNA: TGTGCCAGCAGTTTCCGAGGCAGGCAGTATGGCTACACCTTC; J gene: TRBJ1-2; D gene: -; V gene: TRBV12-3/TRBV12-4; clone size: few
CDR3 protein: CATSRDRSTEAFF; CDR3 DNA: TGTGCCACCAGCAGAGATCGCAGCACTGAAGCTTTCTTT; J gene: TRBJ1-1; D gene: -; V gene: TRBV15; clone size: -
CDR3 protein: CSAGYETQYF; CDR3 DNA: TGCAGTGCTGGGTATGAGACGCAGTATTTT; J gene: TRBJ2-3; D gene: -; V gene: TRBV20-1; clone size: once
CDR3 protein: CAIGESSTGTEAFF; CDR3 DNA: TGTGCCATCGGTGAGTCGTCGACGGGGACTGAAGCTTTCTTT; J gene: TRBJ1-1; D gene: -; V gene: TRBV10-3; clone size: -